This record covers a single T cell receptor beta chain. Deletions cut 3 bases from V and 5 bases from J, with 10 bases between. The CDR3 consists of 14 residues. Germline CDR1 and CDR2: SGHTA and FQGNSA. These data originate in a study of blood T cell repertoires in COVID-19. Study information: Sites across the United States, Italy and Spain contributed samples from acute and convalescent COVID-19.

Repertoires were generated with immunoSEQ multiplex PCR, while TCRdb's copy carries only in-frame clones and drops some. The sample shows over 250,000 clones, around 87% of them seen only once. The gene calls are TRBV7-2 and TRBJ1-4, with unresolved D. Input material: peripheral blood. This receptor was obtained from a woman in her 50s with acute or convalescent COVID-19. The CDR3 DNA reads as TGTGCCAGCAGCTTCGCGGCGGGCAATGAAAAACTGTTTTTT. This codes for CASSFAAGNEKLFF.